This T cell receptor beta chain was observed in a study of regulatory T cells in long-lasting Graves disease (dated by TCRdb to the early 2020s). As for the study more broadly: Patients with newly diagnosed Graves' disease had been on antithyroid drugs for under 3 months. A total of roughly 35 samples underwent TCR sequencing: some 13 from persistent and roughly 20 from newly diagnosed Graves' disease patients. The study took place in China and was registered as a clinical trial. Patients with persistent Graves' disease were compared with patients with newly diagnosed Graves' disease using TCR sequencing and RNA sequencing of peripheral blood. General conclusions and limits of the study: The authors noted that the small sample size was a limitation that may lower accuracy. Only the TCR beta chain was sequenced and analyzed. A larger number of public clonotypes was shared among persistent patients (more than 2,500) than among newly diagnosed patients (roughly 980). Lower TCR Shannon entropy and fewer highly expanded clones were observed in persistent Graves' disease patients than in newly diagnosed patients, which suggested clonal expansion. The study examined only peripheral blood because the primary lesion, thyroid tissue, could not be accessed. Persistent disease showed preferential use of TRBV28, TRBJ1-2 and TRBJ2-5, whereas newly diagnosed disease favored TRBV20-1 and TRBJ2-1.

This clonotype was counted a few times. What antigen it recognizes has not been identified. There are no base qualities to consult, and no much larger clone falls within one base. The library was prepared using multiplex PCR. Instrument used: Illumina HiSeq 4000. To build TCR beta libraries, CDR3 regions were amplified by Arm-PCR using iRepertoire HTBI primers. Gel purification was performed on PCR products prior to sequencing. In the paper's pipeline: Across samples, roughly 60 TRBV and 13 to 15 TRBJ segments were identified and used for gene usage analysis of CDR3 amino acid clonotypes. Filtered high-quality paired reads were merged into contigs using COPE and FqMerger. Contigs were aligned with BLAST to IMGT TRBV, TRBD and TRBJ reference genes, and CDR3 was defined per IMGT. Any clonotype with a frequency above 0.1% was classified as a highly expanded clone. Shannon entropy served as the measure of repertoire diversity, while the Gini coefficient captured V-J evenness. A clonotype found in more than one individual was treated as public. TCRdb itself trimmed the public reads at Q25 with fastp, ran MiXCR and retained productive beta chains. Rows are unified per CDR3 protein, each entry keeping the most common DNA and genes. The V and J calls here are based on TCRdb, not the publication. This sample lists approximately 360,000 distinct CDR3 sequences; approximately 12% were detected once. The ten biggest clones cover 15% to 20% of the sample.

The CDR3 runs 16 residues from the cysteine to the phenylalanine. Only CDR3 DNA remains: 48 bases, in frame from the first base. V sheds 5 bases and J sheds 7 bases, leaving 21 bases between their ends. CDR1 and CDR2 were assigned from the germline V gene as SGHTA and FQGTGA. The time point label corresponds to: newly diagnosed GD, antithyroid drugs for less than 3 months. For both TCR sequencing and RNA sequencing, RNA was extracted from PBMCs using TRIzol. Graves' disease was diagnosed according to American Thyroid Association guidelines. The patients came from an endocrinology department in Xi'an, China. Each patient gave 8.5 to 9.5 milliliters of peripheral blood, collected in an EDTA anticoagulant tube. PBMCs were isolated by Ficoll Paque Plus density gradient separation without further T cell sorting. An Agilent 2100 Bioanalyzer and agarose gel were used to check RNA quality, and a NanoDrop 2000 was used to measure RNA concentration.

This sample also appeared in a second study, on T cells in Graves' hyperthyroidism and ophthalmopathy. As the second paper documents: Graves' hyperthyroidism was defined as stable when no progression to ophthalmopathy occurred over 18 months of follow-up. Hyperthyroidism patients were aged 18 to 65 years and newly diagnosed, with disease duration of less than 2 months. The study excluded patients with uncontrolled infections, other autoimmune diseases, pregnancy or lactation. Clinical symptoms, serum thyroxine and TRAb, thyroid ultrasound, and orbital computed tomography formed the basis for the diagnoses. For the first round of RT-PCR on the TCR CDR3, the HTBI primer set was used together with the Qiagen OneStep RT-PCR kit. Most expanded thyroid clonotypes (frequency above 0.001) were also detected in blood, a finding suggesting that blood repertoires may reflect thyroid immune responses. Ophthalmopathy was separated from stable hyperthyroidism by a 13 V-J signature model, with roughly 88% sensitivity and just over 81% specificity obtained in cross-validation and 80%/75% obtained in testing. In validation, the model predicted progression to ophthalmopathy with around 71% sensitivity and roughly 72% specificity, a median of 6.5 months before onset. To identify TCR V-J signatures that set the groups apart, the researchers used a discovery cohort of 100 or so patients, made up of 43 with Graves' ophthalmopathy and some 55 with stable Graves' hyperthyroidism. Whether ophthalmopathy could be predicted prospectively was tested in an independent validation cohort made up of 18 to 20 hyperthyroidism patients plus 17 patients who later progressed to ophthalmopathy. For training and testing, the 100 or so patients in the discovery cohort were randomly divided in a 7:3 ratio. The study also compared thyroid tissue and blood T-cell repertoires from more than 5 Graves' hyperthyroidism patients. After blood sampling, hyperthyroidism patients were treated with methimazole at a starting dose of 30 mg daily, and ophthalmopathy patients were treated with high-dose intravenous methylprednisolone. Libraries were constructed in a second round of multiplex PCR, after which size selection and purification were performed. Sequencing of the libraries was done on an Illumina HiSeq2000 using paired-end 100 bp reads. SOAPnuke was used to process the raw data, removing reads that contained adapters or uncalled bases, had a mean Phred below 15, or lacked an exact match to the constant primer or identifier. High-quality paired reads were merged using COPE v1.2.5, and each unique nucleotide sequence was defined as a clonotype. Clonotypes were aligned to IMGT TRBV, TRBD and TRBJ reference segments using MiTCR v1.1. The analysis included only V-J combinations with a frequency above 0.0001, which together covered approximately 99% of the repertoires. The TCS score was defined as the ratio of F50 (clonal expansion) to E x V (chaos), calculated using BLOSUM62-based TCRdist between CDR3 peptides within each V-J. Welch's t-statistics and random forest reduced around 510 V-J features to fewer than 15, which were used in a naive Bayes classifier (R e1071). No statistical method was used to set the sample size in advance, and investigators knew the group allocation. TCR Vbeta CDR3 sequencing of 140 or so peripheral blood samples (43 ophthalmopathy, 75 to 85 hyperthyroidism and roughly 17 progressor patients) is reported in the paper.

Specimen: peripheral blood mononuclear cells (PBMCs), collected at new diagnosis, from a patient treated with antithyroid drugs. The sequence is built from TRBV7-3 and TRBJ2-1, and perhaps TRBD2 as D gene, on 6 matching bases. This TCR was sampled from a young woman with Graves disease. Donor details come from another sample of the same person, matched by shared clones. The CDR3 loop reads CASSSSSVLSFNEQFF. In nucleotide form, the sequence is TGTGCCAGCAGCAGTTCTAGCGTACTATCATTTAATGAGCAGTTCTTC.